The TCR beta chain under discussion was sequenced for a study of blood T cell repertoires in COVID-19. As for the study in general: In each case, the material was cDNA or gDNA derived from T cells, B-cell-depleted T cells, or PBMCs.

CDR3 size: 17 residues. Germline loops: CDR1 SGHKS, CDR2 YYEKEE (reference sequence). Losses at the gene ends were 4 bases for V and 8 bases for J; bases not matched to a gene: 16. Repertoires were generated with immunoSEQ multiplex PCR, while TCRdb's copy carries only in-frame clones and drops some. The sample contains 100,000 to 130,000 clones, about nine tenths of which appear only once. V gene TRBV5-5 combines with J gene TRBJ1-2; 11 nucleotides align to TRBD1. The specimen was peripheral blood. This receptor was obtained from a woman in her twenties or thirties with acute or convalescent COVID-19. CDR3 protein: CASSPRTGTGGLGGYTF. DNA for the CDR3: TGTGCCAGCAGCCCCCGAACCGGGACAGGGGGACTGGGCGGCTACACCTTC. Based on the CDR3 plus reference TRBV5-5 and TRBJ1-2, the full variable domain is DAGVTQSPTHLIKTRGQQVTLRCSPISGHKSVSWYQQVLGQGPQFIFQYYEKEERGRGNFPDRFSARQFPNYSSELNVNALLLGDSALYLCASSPRTGTGGLGGYTFGSGTRLTVV.